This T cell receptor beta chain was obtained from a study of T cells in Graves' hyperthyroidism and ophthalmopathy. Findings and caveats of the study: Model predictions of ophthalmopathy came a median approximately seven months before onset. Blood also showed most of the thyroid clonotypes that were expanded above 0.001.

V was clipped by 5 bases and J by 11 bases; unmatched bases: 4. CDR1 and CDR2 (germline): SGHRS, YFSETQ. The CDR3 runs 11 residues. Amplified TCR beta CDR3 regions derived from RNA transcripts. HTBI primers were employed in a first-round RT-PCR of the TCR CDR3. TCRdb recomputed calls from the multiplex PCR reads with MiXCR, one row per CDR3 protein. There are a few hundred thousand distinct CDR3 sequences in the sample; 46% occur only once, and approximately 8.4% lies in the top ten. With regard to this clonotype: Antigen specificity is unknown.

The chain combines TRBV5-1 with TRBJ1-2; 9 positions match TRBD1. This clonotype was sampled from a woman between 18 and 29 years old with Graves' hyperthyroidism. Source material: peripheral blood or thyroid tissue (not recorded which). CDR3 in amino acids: CASRAGTGYTF. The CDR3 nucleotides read TGCGCCAGCAGAGCCGGGACAGGGTACACCTTC.